Following are 29 T cell receptor beta chains from one sample sequenced in a study of cytomegalovirus exposure and HLA in healthy donors. The PCR used 60 Vbeta and 13 Jbeta primers. Generated by immunoSEQ multiplex PCR, the TCRdb table keeps only in-frame clones and is missing some. This repertoire comprises under 200,000 clones; its ten largest clones make up under 2.5%. Sequencing input: PBMCs. The receptors shown here come from a young man in good health and CMV-seronegative.

The chain joins TRBV6-5 to TRBJ2-1, with TRBD1 matching over 7 bases. CDR1 and CDR2 from the germline V gene are MNHEY and SVGAGI. The junction had 8 bases not matched to a gene; V was cut back by 2 bases and J by 7 bases. The CDR3 extends over 15 amino acids. DNA for the CDR3: TGTGCCAGCAGTTACCCCGGACAGGTTGCAAATGAGCAGTTCTTC. Residues: CASSYPGQVANEQFF.

The chain uses TRBV14 and TRBJ2-1; 8 nucleotides agree with TRBD2. Germline V gene data show CDR1 as SGHDN and CDR2 as FVKESK. The CDR3 has 19 residues. Trimming cost V 1 base and J 8 bases; bases outside gene matches: 19. DNA for the CDR3: TGTGCCAGCAGCCAAGGGAGGAGTGTAGCGGGACCCCGAAGGGATGAGCAGTTCTTC. Translating it yields CASSQGRSVAGPRRDEQFF.

The gene calls are TRBV27 and TRBJ2-7; possible D gene TRBD1, 6 bases. Germline CDR1 MNHEY, CDR2 SMNVEV (reference sequence). Trimming pared 4 bases from V and 2 bases from J, leaving 12 bases between. The CDR3 is 14 amino acids. The DNA of the CDR3 is TGTGCCAGCAGTTACCGGGACAAACCCTACGAGCAGTACTTC. Its translation: CASSYRDKPYEQYF.

CDR3: CASSYSNRGHGNTIYF. The CDR3 DNA reads TGTGCCAGCAGTTACTCGAACAGGGGGCACGGAAACACCATATATTTT. V usage is TRBV6-5 and J usage is TRBJ1-3; 9 bases align to TRBD1. Unmatched junction bases numbered 4, after V lost 0 bases and J lost 4 bases. Per the germline V gene, CDR1 is MNHEY and CDR2 is SVGAGI. The CDR3 covers 16 residues.

V is TRBV5-1 and J is TRBJ2-5, with 8 positions matching TRBD2. The germline V gene has CDR1 SGHRS and CDR2 YFSETQ. This CDR3 region has 15 residues. J was trimmed by 3 bases and V by 3 bases; bases with no gene match: 7. The CDR3: CASSWMGLGEETQYF. The CDR3 coding sequence is TGCGCCAGCAGCTGGATGGGACTAGGAGAAGAGACCCAGTACTTC.

The J gene is TRBJ2-7, the V gene TRBV21-1; TRBD2 is the table's D call and was not checked against the DNA. TRBV21-1 is shown as a pseudogene. CDR3 length: 15 residues. This CDR3 reads CASQSGGRFYYEQYF. Written as DNA, the CDR3 is TGTGCCAGCCAATCGGGCGGGAGGTTCTACTACGAGCAGTACTTC.

This chain joins TRBV6-4 and TRBJ2-1; 14 positions match TRBD2. The CDR3 spans 15 residues. J lost 8 bases, V lost 5 bases, and 5 bases had no gene match. Per the germline V gene, CDR1 is MRHNA and CDR2 is SNTAGT. Here the CDR3 reads CASSPGTSGSDEQFF. The CDR3 DNA reads TGTGCCAGCAGTCCCGGGACTAGCGGGAGCGATGAGCAGTTCTTC.

This chain connects TRBV4-2 to TRBJ1-2; 11 bases map to TRBD1. The CDR3 has 16 amino acids. After removal of 3 bases from V and 8 bases from J, the junction contained 11 bases not matched to a gene. Germline V gives CDR1 LGHNA, CDR2 YNFKEQ. CDR3 sequence: CASSQGTGGLWGGYTF. CDR3 nucleotides: TGTGCCAGCAGCCAGGGGACAGGGGGGCTATGGGGGGGCTACACCTTC.

The chain combines TRBV28 with TRBJ1-1, with 10 nucleotides matching TRBD1. Looked up from germline, CDR1 is MDHEN and CDR2 is SYDVKM. Trimming took 7 bases from V and 4 from J; bases not matched to a gene: 12. This CDR3 comprises 16 residues. The CDR3 loop is CASTGPGQGFGTEAFF. The CDR3 coding sequence is TGTGCCAGCACCGGACCGGGACAGGGGTTTGGCACTGAAGCTTTCTTT.

This rearrangement joins TRBV18 to TRBJ2-7, with 8 bases that match TRBD1. Losses at the gene ends were 0 bases for V and 6 bases for J; bases not matched to a gene: 7. The CDR3 is made up of 15 amino acids. The V gene's germline CDR1 is KGHSH and CDR2 LQKENI. The CDR3 DNA is TGTGCCAGCTCACCACCTACAGGGGGTAGGGGCGAGCAGTACTTC. This gives the protein CASSPPTGGRGEQYF. Full variable domain (outside the CDR3, taken from reference TRBV18 and TRBJ2-7): NAGVMQNPRHLVRRRGQEARLRCSPMKGHSHVYWYRQLPEEGLKFMVYLQKENIIDESGMPKERFSAEFPKEGPSILRIQQVVRGDSAAYFCASSPPTGGRGEQYFGPGTRLTVT.

V usage is TRBV7-3 and J usage is TRBJ2-5, with 10 bases matching TRBD2. The CDR3 totals 16 residues. CDR1 and CDR2 (germline): SGHTA, FQGTGA. Trimming took 0 bases from V and 3 from J; bases not matched to a gene: 4. This chain's CDR3 is CASSLTSGRPKETQYF. DNA for the CDR3: TGTGCCAGCAGCTTAACTAGCGGGAGGCCTAAAGAGACCCAGTACTTC.

The chain recombines TRBV7-9 with TRBJ2-2, with 9 positions matching TRBD1. This CDR3 region has 16 residues. Germline V lookup: CDR1 SEHNR, CDR2 FQNEAQ (reference sequence). J was trimmed by 2 bases and V by 1 base; bases with no gene match: 2. The DNA for the CDR3 is TGTGCCAGCAGCTTAGACAGGGGGCGTAACACCGGGGAGCTGTTTTTT. It yields the protein CASSLDRGRNTGELFF.

This chain connects TRBV7-2 to TRBJ1-6; 10 positions agree with TRBD1. This CDR3 spans 15 amino acids. V lost 3 bases to trimming and J lost 10 bases; unmatched junction nucleotides: 6. Germline V CDR1 and CDR2: SGHTA, FQGNSA. CDR3 residues: CASSLGTGERSPLHF. CDR3 nucleotides: TGTGCCAGCAGCTTGGGGACAGGGGAAAGGTCACCCCTCCACTTT.

The chain carries TRBV4-1 and TRBJ1-1; D not resolved. The V end lost 4 bases, the J end lost 0 bases, and 21 bases lay between the germline ends. Looked up from germline, CDR1 is MGHRA and CDR2 is YSYEKL. The CDR3 contains 18 residues. CDR3 protein: CASSPKRGYGGMNTEAFF. The CDR3 nucleotides read TGCGCCAGCAGCCCAAAACGGGGTTATGGAGGGATGAACACTGAAGCTTTCTTT.

The chain uses TRBV28 and TRBJ2-1; TRBD1 matches 8 bases. Germline CDR1 and CDR2: MDHEN and SYDVKM. The CDR3 loop spans 15 amino acids. Germline trimming cut 0 bases from V and 8 bases from J; bases unmatched to any gene: 6. CDR3 sequence reads: CASSLWQGAHDEQFF. CDR3 nucleotide sequence: TGTGCCAGCAGTTTATGGCAGGGGGCGCACGATGAGCAGTTCTTC. Using reference TRBV28 and TRBJ2-1 for the parts outside the CDR3, the full variable domain is DVKVTQSSRYLVKRTGEKVFLECVQDMDHENMFWYRQDPGLGLRLIYFSYDVKMKEKGDIPEGYSVSREKKERFSLILESASTNQTSMYLCASSLWQGAHDEQFFGPGTRLTVL.

The chain employs TRBV7-2 and TRBJ2-3; D is undetermined. This CDR3 contains 14 residues. Per the germline V gene, CDR1 is SGHTA and CDR2 is FQGNSA. V was clipped by 0 bases and J by 2 bases, with 6 bases between them. The chain's CDR3 is CASSLASATDTQYF. As DNA, the CDR3 is TGTGCCAGCAGCTTAGCTAGTGCCACAGATACGCAGTATTTT.

V usage is TRBV27 and J usage is TRBJ1-1; D is perhaps TRBD1 (6 bases). The CDR3 length is 14 residues. V was trimmed by 5 bases and J by 6 bases, leaving 16 bases between them. CDR1 is MNHEY and CDR2 is SMNVEV in the germline V gene (reference sequence). This CDR3 is CASSPLDRPSEAFF. CDR3 coding DNA: TGTGCCAGCAGTCCCCTCGACAGGCCTTCTGAAGCTTTCTTT.

The chain links TRBV28 to TRBJ1-3; a possible D gene is TRBD1 (6 bases). Looked up from germline, CDR1 is MDHEN and CDR2 is SYDVKM. Trimming removed 2 bases at V and 5 bases at J, with 10 bases between. CDR3 size: 14 residues. The CDR3 here is CASSLAGVRNTIYF. The CDR3 DNA reads TGTGCCAGCAGTTTAGCAGGGGTTAGAAACACCATATATTTT.

This chain joins TRBV5-6 and TRBJ1-3, with 8 bases aligning to TRBD1. Germline V gene data show CDR1 as SGHDT and CDR2 as YYEEEE. The CDR3 is 17 residues long. Trimming took 0 bases from V and 0 from J; bases not matched to a gene: 5. This chain's CDR3 is CASSLVGQATSGNTIYF. CDR3 nucleotide sequence: TGTGCCAGCAGCTTGGTGGGACAGGCGACCTCTGGAAACACCATATATTTT.

The chain is built from TRBV29-1 and TRBJ2-1, with D hard to call. Looked up from germline, CDR1 is SQVTM and CDR2 is ANQGSEA. This CDR3 is built from 13 residues. V shed 3 bases and J shed 0 bases, with 6 bases lying between them. This CDR3 reads CSVEWSSYNEQFF. In nucleotides, the CDR3 is TGCAGCGTTGAGTGGAGCTCCTACAATGAGCAGTTCTTC.

The V call is TRBV9, the J call TRBJ1-1, with D perhaps TRBD1 (5 bases). The V end was cut by 0 bases, the J end by 11 bases, with 17 bases between. This CDR3 contains 14 residues. The germline gives CDR1 SGDLS, CDR2 YYNGEE. Written as DNA, the CDR3 is TGTGCCAGCAGCGTAGGGAATCCAGGGTTCGGGGCTTTCTTT. Encoded protein: CASSVGNPGFGAFF.

This chain joins TRBV11-2 and TRBJ2-3, with 9 bases aligning to TRBD1. V shed 4 bases, J shed 4 bases, and the junction held 6 bases outside the gene matches. This CDR3 is built from 15 residues. Germline V gives CDR1 SGHAT, CDR2 FQNNGV. As DNA, the CDR3 is TGTGCCAGCAGCTCGGGACAGGGTGTCGCAGATACGCAGTATTTT. This encodes CASSSGQGVADTQYF.

V and J are TRBV4-3 and TRBJ2-7; D ambiguous. Between the trimmed V and J ends, which lost 0 bases and 0 bases, there was a span of 21 bases. The CDR3 is 19 residues long. Germline assignment: CDR1 LGHNA and CDR2 YSLEER. The CDR3 DNA is TGCGCCAGCAGCCAAGAAGTTGGAGCGAATTGGTGGAGCTCCTACGAGCAGTACTTC. This gives the protein CASSQEVGANWWSSYEQYF.

This chain joins TRBV7-8 and TRBJ2-1; 9 positions match TRBD2. V dropped 5 bases and J dropped 8; count of bases not matched to a gene: 10. Looked up from germline, CDR1 is SGHVS and CDR2 is FQNEAQ. The CDR3 is 15 residues long. CDR3 bases: TGTGCCAGCAGCCCGCTAGCGGGATCTCCCCATGAGCAGTTCTTC. Residues: CASSPLAGSPHEQFF.

V usage is TRBV15 and J usage is TRBJ1-4; 11 nucleotides agree with TRBD1. Germline V gives CDR1 LNHNV, CDR2 YYDKDF (reference sequence). CDR3 length equals 16 residues. After removal of 4 bases from V and 8 bases from J, the junction contained 9 bases not matched to a gene. The CDR3 bases are TGTGCCACCAGCAAGCGGACAGGGGGCTTAGGAGAAAAACTGTTTTTT. Encoded protein: CATSKRTGGLGEKLFF.

The V and J genes are TRBV19 and TRBJ1-2; 12 bases agree with TRBD1. The CDR3 totals 15 residues. The V gene end was trimmed by 4 bases and the J gene end by 3 bases; junction bases not matched to a gene: 3. The germline CDR1 and CDR2 sequences are LNHDA and SQIVND (reference sequence). The CDR3 nucleotides read TGTGCCAGTAGTAGGGGACAGGGGGCGGACTATGGCTACACCTTC. It translates to CASSRGQGADYGYTF.

The CDR3 DNA sequence: TGTGCCAGTAGTCAGGATCTGGATCAGCCCCAGCATTTT. Translating it yields CASSQDLDQPQHF. The chain carries TRBV19 and TRBJ1-5; D is uncertain. Germline V gene data show CDR1 as LNHDA and CDR2 as SQIVND (reference sequence). Trimming removed 5 bases from V and 5 bases from J, with 10 bases in between. The length of the CDR3 is 13 residues. Complete variable domain (other parts from reference TRBV19 and TRBJ1-5): DGGITQSPKYLFRKEGQNVTLSCEQNLNHDAMYWYRQDPGQGLRLIYYSQIVNDFQKGDIAEGYSVSREKKESFPLTVTSAQKNPTAFYLCASSQDLDQPQHFGDGTRLSIL.

V and J are TRBV5-1 and TRBJ1-2, with TRBD1 as a possible D gene (5 bases). Trimming took off 2 bases at V and 4 bases at J, with 9 bases between the two ends. The length of the CDR3 is 13 residues. Germline loops: CDR1 SGHRS, CDR2 YFSETQ. The CDR3 here is CASSLSQGYGYTF. In DNA form, the CDR3 reads TGCGCCAGCAGCTTAAGTCAGGGCTATGGCTACACCTTC.

The chain carries TRBV30 and TRBJ2-5; perhaps TRBD1 as D (5 bases). The CDR3 is made up of 13 amino acids. Germline V lookup: CDR1 GTSNPN, CDR2 SVGIG (reference sequence). Trimming stripped 3 bases from V and 2 bases from J, with 10 bases between. For the CDR3, the DNA is TGTGCCTGGAGACAAGGGGCACAAGAGACCCAGTACTTC. Translation gives CAWRQGAQETQYF.